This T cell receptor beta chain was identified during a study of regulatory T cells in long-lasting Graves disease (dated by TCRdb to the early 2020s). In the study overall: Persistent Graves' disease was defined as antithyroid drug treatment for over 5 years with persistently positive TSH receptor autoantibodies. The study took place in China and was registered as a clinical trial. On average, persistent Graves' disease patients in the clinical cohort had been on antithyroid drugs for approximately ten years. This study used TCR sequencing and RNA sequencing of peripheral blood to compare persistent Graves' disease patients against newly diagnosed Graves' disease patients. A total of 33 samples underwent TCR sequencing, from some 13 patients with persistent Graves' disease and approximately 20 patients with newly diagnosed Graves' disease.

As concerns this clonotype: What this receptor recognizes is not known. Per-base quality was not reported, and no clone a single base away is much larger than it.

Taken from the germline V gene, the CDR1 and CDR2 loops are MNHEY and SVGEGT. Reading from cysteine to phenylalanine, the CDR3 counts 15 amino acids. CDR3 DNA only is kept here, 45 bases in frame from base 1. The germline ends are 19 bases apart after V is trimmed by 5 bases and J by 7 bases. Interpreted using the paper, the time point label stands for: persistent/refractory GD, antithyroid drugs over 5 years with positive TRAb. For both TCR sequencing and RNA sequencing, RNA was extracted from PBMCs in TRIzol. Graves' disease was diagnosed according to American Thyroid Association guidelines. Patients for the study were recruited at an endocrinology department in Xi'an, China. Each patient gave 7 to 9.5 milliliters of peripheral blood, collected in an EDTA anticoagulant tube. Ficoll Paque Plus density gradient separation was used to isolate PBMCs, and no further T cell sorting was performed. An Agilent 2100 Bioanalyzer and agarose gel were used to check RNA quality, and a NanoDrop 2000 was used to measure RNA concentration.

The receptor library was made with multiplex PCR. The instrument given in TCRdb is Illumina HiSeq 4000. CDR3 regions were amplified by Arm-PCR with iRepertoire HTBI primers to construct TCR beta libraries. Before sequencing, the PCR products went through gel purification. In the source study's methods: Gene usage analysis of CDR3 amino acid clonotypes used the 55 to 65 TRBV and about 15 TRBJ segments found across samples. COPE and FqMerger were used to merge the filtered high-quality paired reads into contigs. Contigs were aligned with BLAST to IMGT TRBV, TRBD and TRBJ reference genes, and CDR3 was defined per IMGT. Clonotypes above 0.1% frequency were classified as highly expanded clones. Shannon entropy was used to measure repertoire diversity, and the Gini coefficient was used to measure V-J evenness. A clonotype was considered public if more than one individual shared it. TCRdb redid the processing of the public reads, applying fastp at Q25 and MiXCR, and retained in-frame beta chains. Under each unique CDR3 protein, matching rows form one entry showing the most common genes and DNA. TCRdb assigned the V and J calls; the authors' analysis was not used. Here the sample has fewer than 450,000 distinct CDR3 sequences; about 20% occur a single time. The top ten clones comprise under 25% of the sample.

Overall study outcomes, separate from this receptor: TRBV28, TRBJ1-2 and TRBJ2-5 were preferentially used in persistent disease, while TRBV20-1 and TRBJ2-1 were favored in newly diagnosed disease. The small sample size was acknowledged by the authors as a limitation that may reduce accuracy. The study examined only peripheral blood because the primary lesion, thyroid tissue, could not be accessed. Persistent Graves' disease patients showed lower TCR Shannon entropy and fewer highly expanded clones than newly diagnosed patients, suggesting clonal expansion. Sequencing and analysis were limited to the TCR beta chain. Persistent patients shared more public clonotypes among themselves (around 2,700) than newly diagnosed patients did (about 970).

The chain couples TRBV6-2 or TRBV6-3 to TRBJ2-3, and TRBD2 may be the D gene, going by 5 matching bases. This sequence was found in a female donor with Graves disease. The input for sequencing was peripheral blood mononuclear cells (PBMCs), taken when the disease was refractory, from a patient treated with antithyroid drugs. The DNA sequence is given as TGTGCCAGCAGTGAAAGTCTAGCCACCACCCATACGCAGTATTTT. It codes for CASSESLATTHTQYF.